Below, 15 T cell receptor beta chains from the same sample are listed, as sequenced in a study of T cells after yellow fever vaccination. From the 5' RACE reads, TCRdb called clonotypes with MiXCR, one entry per CDR3 protein. The repertoire consists of 500,000 to 550,000 distinct CDR3 sequences, with about a fifth occurring once and the leading ten covering around 17%. The sequencing used PBMCs, collected approximately 20 days after the first yellow fever vaccination. These receptors all come from a man between 18 and 29 years old who received the YFV17D yellow fever vaccine.

The chain is built from TRBV25-1 and TRBJ2-1; a possible D gene is TRBD1 (6 bases). There are 14 residues in the CDR3. The V end was cut by 7 bases, the J end by 1 base, with 11 bases between. CDR1 is MGHDK and CDR2 is SYGVNS in the germline V gene. The CDR3 reads CASNMDSSYNEQFF. The CDR3 DNA is TGTGCCAGCAACATGGACAGTTCCTACAATGAGCAGTTCTTC.

This chain joins TRBV6-2 or TRBV6-3 and TRBJ1-6, with D hard to call. CDR1 MNHEY and CDR2 SVGEGT come from the germline V gene. CDR3 length equals 13 residues. Between the trimmed V and J ends, which lost 0 bases and 9 bases, there was a span of 6 bases. CDR3 residues: CASSYSGFSPLHF. In nucleotides, the CDR3 is TGTGCCAGCAGTTACTCGGGGTTTTCACCCCTCCACTTT.

This clonotype was counted a few times. The J gene is TRBJ1-1, the V gene TRBV7-9; TRBD1 aligns across 7 bases. The J segment lost 3 bases and the V segment lost 3 bases, leaving 1 base of the junction unmatched. The CDR3 has 13 residues. CDR1 and CDR2 (germline): SEHNR, FQNEAQ (reference sequence). CDR3 protein: CASSLGQYTEAFF. CDR3 bases: TGTGCCAGCAGCTTGGGACAGTACACTGAAGCTTTCTTT.

This clonotype was picked up a small number of times. The chain links TRBV24-1 to TRBJ2-3; D is unresolved. Per the germline V gene, CDR1 is KGHDR and CDR2 is SFDVKD. Trimming removed 1 base from V and 5 bases from J, with 9 bases in between. The CDR3 is 14 residues long. CDR3: CATSDFYTQDTQYF. The CDR3 DNA is TGTGCCACCAGTGATTTTTATACGCAAGATACGCAGTATTTT.

The sample holds one count of this clonotype. V gene TRBV25-1 combines with J gene TRBJ2-7, with unresolved D. Trimming took off 2 bases at V and 6 bases at J, with 5 bases between the two ends. The CDR3 has 11 residues. Per the germline V gene, CDR1 is MGHDK and CDR2 is SYGVNS. CDR3 coding DNA: TGTGCCAGCAGTGAACCGTGCGAGCAGTACGTC. This encodes CASSEPCEQYV.

This clonotype appeared many times. V and J are TRBV6-2 or TRBV6-3 and TRBJ2-1, with 8 bases identical to TRBD2. Germline CDR1 MNHEY, CDR2 SVGEGT. The junction had 2 bases not matched to a gene; V was cut back by 7 bases and J by 3 bases. This CDR3 is 13 amino acids long. CDR3: CASTGTSYNEQFF. CDR3 coding DNA: TGTGCCAGCACCGGGACTAGCTACAATGAGCAGTTCTTC.

This clonotype came up many times. V and J are TRBV3-1 and TRBJ2-1, with D maybe TRBD2 (5 bases). Trimming pared 0 bases from V and 7 bases from J, leaving 10 bases between. Germline loops: CDR1 LGHDT, CDR2 YNNKEL (reference sequence). This CDR3 has 14 amino acids. The CDR3 sequence: CASSQDRRGNEQFF. CDR3 bases: TGTGCCAGCAGCCAAGATCGTCGAGGGAATGAGCAGTTCTTC.

This clonotype has a handful of counts. The chain carries TRBV24-1 and TRBJ2-5, with D maybe TRBD2 (5 bases). The CDR3 extends over 15 amino acids. V lost 9 bases and J 3 bases, leaving 19 bases between the germline ends. The germline gives CDR1 KGHDR, CDR2 SFDVKD. The CDR3 loop is CATEDSTDHKETQYF. The CDR3 nucleotides are TGTGCCACCGAGGACTCCACAGACCACAAAGAGACCCAGTACTTC.

This clonotype was observed a handful of times. The chain employs TRBV7-2 and TRBJ1-3; D ambiguous. Germline CDR1 is SGHTA and CDR2 is FQGNSA. CDR3 size: 15 residues. Trimming stripped 5 bases from V and 0 bases from J, with 11 bases between. The chain's CDR3 is CASSRRLSSGNTIYF. The DNA of the CDR3 is TGTGCCAGCAGCCGTAGACTGTCCTCTGGAAACACCATATATTTT.

The chain links TRBV21-1 to TRBJ2-2; the table names TRBD2, a call not compared with the DNA. TRBV21-1 is recorded as a pseudogene. The CDR3 sequence is 17 residues long. DNA of the CDR3: TGTGCCAGCAGCAAAGTACAGGCGGGAACGACCACCGGGGAGCTGTTTTTT. This codes for CASSKVQAGTTTGELFF.

This clonotype was found a few times. The chain employs TRBV20-1 and TRBJ1-1, with D uncertain. Germline V gene lookup returns CDR1 DFQATT and CDR2 SNEGSKA (reference sequence). V lost 2 bases and J 2 bases, leaving 6 bases between the germline ends. The CDR3 sequence is 12 residues long. CDR3 region: CSARSPNTEAFF. CDR3 bases: TGCAGTGCTAGAAGCCCAAACACTGAAGCTTTCTTT.

This clonotype was detected only a few times. The J gene is TRBJ2-2, the V gene TRBV4-2, with 8 bases that match TRBD2. The CDR3 is 16 residues long. CDR1 and CDR2 from the germline V gene are LGHNA and YNFKEQ. V trimming: 1 base; J trimming: 3 bases; junction bases outside the gene matches: 4. CDR3 nucleotides: TGTGCCAGCAGCCAAGCGCGGGGGGCGGACACCGGGGAGCTGTTTTTT. This gives the protein CASSQARGADTGELFF.

V usage is TRBV5-1 and J usage is TRBJ2-2, with 8 bases matching TRBD1. The CDR3 runs to 15 residues. Per germline, CDR1 SGHRS and CDR2 YFSETQ. J was trimmed by 7 bases and V by 2 bases; bases with no gene match: 7. In DNA form, the CDR3 reads TGCGCCAGCAGCTTCTCGACAGGGGTTAACGGGGAGCTGTTTTTT. Its protein product is CASSFSTGVNGELFF.

In its sample, this clonotype was seen a few times. The rearrangement uses TRBV6-1 and TRBJ2-3; D is unclear. Germline V CDR1 and CDR2: MNHNS, SASEGT. The CDR3 totals 14 residues. The V end was cut by 7 bases, the J end by 0 bases, with 11 bases between. Here the CDR3 reads CASKSSPSTDTQYF. Written as DNA, the CDR3 is TGTGCCAGCAAGTCTAGTCCTAGCACAGATACGCAGTATTTT.

This clonotype was detected many times. The chain recombines TRBV5-1 with TRBJ2-1; D possibly corresponds to TRBD1 (6 bases). V lost 7 bases, J lost 4 bases, and 18 bases lay in between. CDR3 length equals 15 residues. CDR1 and CDR2 from the germline V gene are SGHRS and YFSETQ. The CDR3, as DNA: TGCGCCAGCCGTCCCCCCGGGACAAGGTACAATGAGCAGTTCTTC. Translated: CASRPPGTRYNEQFF. Full variable domain (remainder filled in from reference TRBV5-1 and TRBJ2-1): KAGVTQTPRYLIKTRGQQVTLSCSPISGHRSVSWYQQTPGQGLQFLFEYFSETQRNKGNFPGRFSGRQFSNSRSEMNVSTLELGDSALYLCASRPPGTRYNEQFFGPGTRLTVL.